These T cell receptor beta chains were read from a single sample in a study of cytomegalovirus exposure and HLA in healthy donors. Measured with immunoSEQ multiplex PCR; TCRdb has only the in-frame clones, and not every one. The sample has over 130,000 clones, about four fifths seen once. Sample: PBMCs. The source is a woman between 40 and 55 years old in good health and CMV-seropositive. Both conserved end residues are part of each CDR3. A D gene is named only where the DNA matches it firmly. The listing skips clone size in some rows; elsewhere it reads once, few, many or a size class.

d_gene: NA; v_gene: TRBV19; abundance: few; j_gene: TRBJ1-2; CDR3nt: TGTGCCAGTAGTATAGCCCCGGTAGGACTTAACTATGGCTACACCTTC; CDR3aa: CASSIAPVGLNYGYTF
d_gene: NA; v_gene: TRBV9; abundance: NA; j_gene: TRBJ1-1; CDR3nt: TGTGCCAGCAGCGTAGGAATCGACAGTGTGAACACTGAAGCCTTCTTT; CDR3aa: CASSVGIDSVNTEAFF
d_gene: NA; v_gene: TRBV5-1; abundance: NA; j_gene: TRBJ2-1; CDR3nt: TGCGCCAGCAGCTTGGCCAGCGGCGGGGTCTCCTACAATGAGCAGTTCTTC; CDR3aa: CASSLASGGVSYNEQFF
d_gene: TRBD1; v_gene: TRBV29-1; abundance: NA; j_gene: TRBJ2-1; CDR3nt: TGCAGCGTTGCCTCCACCGACAGGGGGGGAAATGAGCAGTTCTTC; CDR3aa: CSVASTDRGGNEQFF
d_gene: TRBD1; v_gene: TRBV6-6; abundance: few; j_gene: TRBJ2-4; CDR3nt: TGTGCCAGCAGTACAACAGGGGGCGCTGGAAACATTCAGTACTTC; CDR3aa: CASSTTGGAGNIQYF
d_gene: TRBD1; v_gene: TRBV27; abundance: NA; j_gene: TRBJ1-1; CDR3nt: TGTGCCAGCAGTTTGGACCCCAGGGGGGTGAACACTGAAGCTTTCTTT; CDR3aa: CASSLDPRGVNTEAFF
d_gene: NA; v_gene: TRBV28; abundance: NA; j_gene: TRBJ2-2; CDR3nt: TGTGCCAGCCAGGGTTGGATTCACAGGGATGGCGGGGAGCTGTTTTTT; CDR3aa: CASQGWIHRDGGELFF
d_gene: NA; v_gene: TRBV28; abundance: NA; j_gene: TRBJ2-5; CDR3nt: TGTGCCAGCAGTTTAGCGGGAAGAGAGGCCCAGTACTTC; CDR3aa: CASSLAGREAQYF
d_gene: TRBD1; v_gene: TRBV7-9; abundance: NA; j_gene: TRBJ2-3; CDR3nt: TGTGCCAGCAGCCCAGGACAGGGAATCACAGATACGCAGTATTTT; CDR3aa: CASSPGQGITDTQYF
d_gene: TRBD1; v_gene: TRBV5-6; abundance: once; j_gene: TRBJ2-2; CDR3nt: TGTGCCAGCAGCTTCCCGACAGGGGTCCGGGAGCTGTTTTTT; CDR3aa: CASSFPTGVRELFF
d_gene: TRBD1; v_gene: TRBV6-1; abundance: NA; j_gene: TRBJ1-5; CDR3nt: TGTGCCAGCAGTTCCCGACAGGGAAGGAATCAGCCCCAGCATTTT; CDR3aa: CASSSRQGRNQPQHF
d_gene: NA; v_gene: TRBV11-3; abundance: NA; j_gene: TRBJ2-7; CDR3nt: TGTGCCAGCAGCTTCAGCGACTACGAGCAGTACTTC; CDR3aa: CASSFSDYEQYF
d_gene: TRBD1; v_gene: TRBV28; abundance: NA; j_gene: TRBJ2-7; CDR3nt: TGTGCCAGCAGTTTTCAGGACAGGGCACGCGAGCAGTACTTC; CDR3aa: CASSFQDRAREQYF
d_gene: NA; v_gene: TRBV5-1; abundance: NA; j_gene: TRBJ2-5; CDR3nt: TGCGCCAGCAGCCCCCAACCCCAGGGTGGGGAGACCCAGTACTTC; CDR3aa: CASSPQPQGGETQYF
d_gene: NA; v_gene: TRBV30; abundance: NA; j_gene: TRBJ1-2; CDR3nt: TGTGCCTGGAGTTCAGGGGTTCTATACACCTTC; CDR3aa: CAWSSGVLYTF
d_gene: TRBD1; v_gene: TRBV29-1; abundance: once; j_gene: TRBJ1-1; CDR3nt: TGCAGCGGGGGACAGGGAGAAACTGAAGCTTTCTTT; CDR3aa: CSGGQGETEAFF
d_gene: NA; v_gene: TRBV5-1; abundance: NA; j_gene: TRBJ1-2; CDR3nt: TGCGCCAGCACCTCCGGGGCTAACTATGGCTACACCTTC; CDR3aa: CASTSGANYGYTF
d_gene: TRBD2; v_gene: TRBV5-1; abundance: few; j_gene: TRBJ2-5; CDR3nt: TGCGCCAGCAGCTTGGGGGCTAGCGGACAACCTAAAGAGACCCAGTACTTC; CDR3aa: CASSLGASGQPKETQYF
d_gene: NA; v_gene: TRBV6-1; abundance: NA; j_gene: TRBJ1-2; CDR3nt: TGTGCCAGCAGTGCGTACAGAGAGGGCTATGGCTACACCTTC; CDR3aa: CASSAYREGYGYTF
d_gene: TRBD2; v_gene: TRBV5-1; abundance: NA; j_gene: TRBJ2-1; CDR3nt: TGCGCCAGCAGCCCACTAGCGGCCTCCTACAATGAGCAGTTCTTC; CDR3aa: CASSPLAASYNEQFF
d_gene: TRBD1; v_gene: TRBV7-8; abundance: NA; j_gene: TRBJ2-2; CDR3nt: TGTGCCAGCAGCTCTCGGACAGGGGTTTCCGGGGAGCTGTTTTTT; CDR3aa: CASSSRTGVSGELFF
d_gene: TRBD1; v_gene: TRBV13; abundance: NA; j_gene: TRBJ2-2; CDR3nt: TGTGCCAGCAGCTCCTGGACAGGGAACACCGGGGAGCTGTTTTTT; CDR3aa: CASSSWTGNTGELFF
d_gene: TRBD2; v_gene: TRBV30; abundance: once; j_gene: TRBJ2-5; CDR3nt: TGTGCCTGGAGCGGAGGTAGCGGGAGGTCCCAAGAGACCCAGTACTTC; CDR3aa: CAWSGGSGRSQETQYF
d_gene: NA; v_gene: TRBV11-2; abundance: NA; j_gene: TRBJ1-4; CDR3nt: TGTGCCAGCAGTCACACGCCGGGGGGGTCATATCTTGAAAAACTGTTTTTT; CDR3aa: CASSHTPGGSYLEKLFF
d_gene: TRBD2; v_gene: TRBV11-1; abundance: NA; j_gene: TRBJ2-3; CDR3nt: TGTGCCAGCAGCTTATCCCGGACTAGCGGGAGGGCCGATGTAGATACGCAGTATTTT; CDR3aa: CASSLSRTSGRADVDTQYF
d_gene: NA; v_gene: TRBV2; abundance: NA; j_gene: TRBJ2-1; CDR3nt: TGTGCCAGCAGCGCATACGAGGACAATGAGCAGTTCTTC; CDR3aa: CASSAYEDNEQFF
d_gene: TRBD2; v_gene: TRBV4-1; abundance: NA; j_gene: TRBJ2-3; CDR3nt: TGCGCCAGCAGCCACGAAGCGGGAGTATTTGCAGATACGCAGTATTTT; CDR3aa: CASSHEAGVFADTQYF
d_gene: NA; v_gene: TRBV7-9; abundance: NA; j_gene: TRBJ2-3; CDR3nt: TGTGCCAGCAGACCAGGGATTTCAGATACGCAGTATTTT; CDR3aa: CASRPGISDTQYF
d_gene: NA; v_gene: TRBV11-3; abundance: NA; j_gene: TRBJ2-7; CDR3nt: TGTGCCAGCAGCTTAGGTCGACCGGGTCAATCCTACGAGCAGTACTTC; CDR3aa: CASSLGRPGQSYEQYF
d_gene: NA; v_gene: TRBV7-8; abundance: few; j_gene: TRBJ2-2; CDR3nt: TGTGCCAGCAGCCCCCGGGCGGGAACGAACACCGGGGAGCTGTTTTTT; CDR3aa: CASSPRAGTNTGELFF
d_gene: TRBD2; v_gene: TRBV6-1; abundance: NA; j_gene: TRBJ2-3; CDR3nt: TGTGCCAGCAGTGTTTGGGGCGGGAGGAGTTCAGATACGCAGTATTTT; CDR3aa: CASSVWGGRSSDTQYF